The 28 T cell receptor beta chains listed next were all sequenced from one sample in a study of cytotoxic CD8 clonotypes in ibrutinib-treated CLL (dated by TCRdb to about 2021). Library method: the immunoSEQ multiplex PCR assay. Sourced from immuneACCESS, this table was stored by TCRdb with only in-frame sequences that have V and J called. A share of the clones is absent; for the studies checked, an unresolved V gene accounts for under half, and the remainder has no known explanation. This sample is represented by approximately 100,000 clones; about 74% of them were singletons. The top ten constitute 20% to 25% of the sample. Explained via the paper, the time point label denotes: roughly 2 years on ibrutinib. Sequenced here: PBMCs, sampled after 24 months of ibrutinib treatment. Receptor source: a human donor with chronic lymphocytic leukemia.

With respect to this clone: Other DNA variants within this sample encode the same CDR3. The V and J genes are TRBV5-1 and TRBJ2-1; no firm D call. The germline V gene has CDR1 SGHRS and CDR2 YFSETQ. This CDR3 spans 14 amino acids. Trimming cost V 0 bases and J 3 bases, with 7 bases left between them. CDR3: CASSLEYSYNEQFF. The DNA of the CDR3 is TGCGCCAGCAGCTTGGAATATAGCTACAATGAGCAGTTCTTC.

This clone was seen a handful of times. The gene calls are TRBV28 and TRBJ2-1, with D possibly TRBD1 on 5 matching bases. V dropped 6 bases and J dropped 6 bases, with 6 bases sitting between them. Germline CDR1 MDHEN, CDR2 SYDVKM. The CDR3 has 11 residues. The CDR3 coding sequence is TGTGCCAGCAGAGGGGTCAATGAGCAGTTCTTC. It yields the protein CASRGVNEQFF.

This chain connects TRBV4-1 to TRBJ1-2; possibly TRBD1 for D (5 bases). The germline gives CDR1 MGHRA, CDR2 YSYEKL. The CDR3 is made up of 13 amino acids. V dropped 0 bases and J dropped 7 bases, with 9 bases sitting between them. CDR3: CASSQEQGRGYTF. CDR3 bases: TGCGCCAGCAGCCAAGAGCAGGGACGTGGCTACACCTTC.

The gene calls are TRBV25-1 and TRBJ2-2, with D perhaps TRBD2 (6 bases). Germline V gene lookup returns CDR1 MGHDK and CDR2 SYGVNS. Trimming cost V 3 bases and J 4 bases, with 12 bases left between them. There are 15 residues in the CDR3. CDR3 sequence: CASSDDGSFTGELFF. The CDR3 coding sequence is TGTGCCAGCAGTGATGACGGGAGTTTCACCGGGGAGCTGTTTTTT.

V is TRBV19 and J is TRBJ2-2; TRBD1 aligns across 8 bases. The V and J ends lost 6 bases and 5 bases, in that order; junction bases with no gene match: 11. The V gene's germline CDR1 is LNHDA and CDR2 SQIVND (reference sequence). The CDR3 consists of 16 residues. CDR3 loop: CASREVGQGVTGELFF. The CDR3 DNA sequence: TGTGCCAGTAGAGAAGTAGGACAGGGAGTTACCGGGGAGCTGTTTTTT.

This chain uses TRBV27 with TRBJ1-4; D not certain. This CDR3 region has 13 residues. V was cut by 8 bases and J by 3 bases, with 10 bases left in between. Germline assignment: CDR1 MNHEY and CDR2 SMNVEV (reference sequence). The CDR3 nucleotides are TGTGCCAGCGGCTTGGTCCCTAATGAAAAACTGTTTTTT. Translating it yields CASGLVPNEKLFF.

The chain links TRBV5-1 to TRBJ2-5; D remains ambiguous. The CDR3 consists of 14 residues. CDR1 SGHRS and CDR2 YFSETQ come from the germline V gene. Trimming cost V 6 bases and J 4 bases, with 16 bases left between them. As DNA, the CDR3 is TGCGCCAGCACGACTCTCGAATTGGGAGAGACCCAGTACTTC. It codes for CASTTLELGETQYF. Together with reference TRBV5-1 and TRBJ2-5, the CDR3 gives the full variable domain: KAGVTQTPRYLIKTRGQQVTLSCSPISGHRSVSWYQQTPGQGLQFLFEYFSETQRNKGNFPGRFSGRQFSNSRSEMNVSTLELGDSALYLCASTTLELGETQYFGPGTRLLVL.

The chain has TRBV15 and TRBJ1-5; D is possibly TRBD1 (6 bases). Germline CDR1 reads LNHNV; CDR2 reads YYDKDF (reference sequence). The CDR3 extends over 15 amino acids. V was trimmed by 4 bases and J by 4 bases, leaving 14 bases between them. Here the CDR3 reads CATSTQGRGNQPQHF. In DNA form, the CDR3 reads TGTGCCACCAGCACCCAGGGTAGGGGGAATCAGCCCCAGCATTTT.

The chain combines TRBV6-6 with TRBJ2-7; D remains unclear. The V gene's germline CDR1 is MNHNY and CDR2 SVGAGI (reference sequence). This CDR3 has 15 amino acids. Trimming took 0 bases from V and 7 from J, leaving 16 bases between them. The DNA of the CDR3 is TGTGCCAGCAGTTACTCGAGTTCATCAGCCCGGGAGCAGTACTTC. It specifies CASSYSSSSAREQYF.

This clone was counted between two and nine times. The chain couples TRBV27 to TRBJ1-5, with D possibly being TRBD1 (6 bases). The V end was cut by 7 bases, the J end by 0 bases, with 13 bases between. The CDR3 has 15 amino acids. The germline V gene encodes CDR1 MNHEY and CDR2 SMNVEV (reference sequence). CDR3 DNA: TGTGCCAGCATGAGTAGGGGGATTAGCAATCAGCCCCAGCATTTT. Amino acid sequence: CASMSRGISNQPQHF.

The genes are TRBV7-9 and TRBJ2-1; either TRBD1 or TRBD2 may fit D (5 bases each). V was cut by 0 bases and J by 5 bases, with 14 bases left in between. Germline V gene lookup returns CDR1 SEHNR and CDR2 FQNEAQ (reference sequence). CDR3 size: 16 residues. CDR3 in DNA: TGTGCCAGCAGCTTAGCAGGGGACCGAAGAAACAATGAGCAGTTCTTC. Translating it yields CASSLAGDRRNNEQFF.

This clone was detected a few times. V and J are TRBV6-1 and TRBJ1-5; TRBD1 aligns across 9 bases. The CDR3 consists of 16 residues. The germline gives CDR1 MNHNS, CDR2 SASEGT. V dropped 1 base and J dropped 4; count of bases not matched to a gene: 5. CDR3 sequence reads: CASSEGGQGLNQPQHF. In DNA form, the CDR3 reads TGTGCCAGCAGTGAAGGGGGACAGGGTTTGAATCAGCCCCAGCATTTT.

This chain links TRBV7-2 with TRBJ2-7; D uncertain. Germline V gene data show CDR1 as SGHTA and CDR2 as FQGNSA. V was cut by 2 bases and J by 2 bases, with 10 bases left in between. The CDR3 loop spans 14 amino acids. The CDR3 DNA reads as TGTGCCAGCAGCTTATATCGCGGAGCCTACGAGCAGTACTTC. Residues: CASSLYRGAYEQYF.

This clone has a handful of counts. The chain couples TRBV10-3 to TRBJ2-2; 9 bases are a match to TRBD2. The germline V gene encodes CDR1 ENHRY and CDR2 SYGVKD. Trimming took 4 bases from V and 7 from J; bases not matched to a gene: 7. The CDR3 consists of 15 residues. For the CDR3, the DNA is TGTGCCATCAGTGGGGTAGCGGGGGTTATCGGGGAGCTGTTTTTT. Translation: CAISGVAGVIGELFF.

The chain employs TRBV28 and TRBJ1-1; the D is unclear. The CDR3 has 13 amino acids. Per germline, CDR1 MDHEN and CDR2 SYDVKM. The V end was cut by 6 bases, the J end by 2 bases, with 10 bases between. In nucleotides, the CDR3 is TGTGCCAGCAGACTAATCCTAAACACTGAAGCTTTCTTT. Residues: CASRLILNTEAFF.

The table lists this clone with a count of one. CDR3 residues: CASSSWRRLSSYEQYF. CDR3 nucleotides: TGTGCCAGCAGTTCATGGAGGCGTCTGAGCTCCTACGAGCAGTACTTC. The V and J genes are TRBV27 and TRBJ2-7, with D maybe TRBD2 (5 bases). Trimming cost V 4 bases and J 0 bases, with 16 bases left between them. CDR1 MNHEY and CDR2 SMNVEV come from the germline V gene (reference sequence). This CDR3 contains 16 residues.

Here the CDR3 reads CASSLEGTVNQPQHF. The CDR3 DNA reads as TGCGCCAGCAGCTTGGAAGGGACAGTGAATCAGCCCCAGCATTTT. The V and J genes are TRBV5-1 and TRBJ1-5; TRBD1 aligns across 7 bases. The CDR3 is 15 amino acids. Unmatched junction bases numbered 4, after V lost 0 bases and J lost 4 bases. Germline V lookup: CDR1 SGHRS, CDR2 YFSETQ.

This sequence joins TRBV9 and TRBJ2-7; D is possibly TRBD1 or TRBD2 (5 bases each). The V gene's germline CDR1 is SGDLS and CDR2 YYNGEE. Trimming cost V 0 bases and J 2 bases, with 9 bases left between them. The CDR3 has 14 amino acids. The CDR3 region is CASSVGGDPYEQYF. For the CDR3, the DNA is TGTGCCAGCAGCGTAGGAGGGGATCCCTACGAGCAGTACTTC.

This clone was found once. This chain connects TRBV4-1 to TRBJ2-5; D possibly corresponds to TRBD1 (6 bases). CDR1 MGHRA and CDR2 YSYEKL come from the germline V gene. The CDR3 length is 16 residues. V lost 0 bases and J lost 5, with 16 bases in between. DNA of the CDR3: TGCGCCAGCAGCCAAGATAGTGGGGGCGGTTGGGAGACCCAGTACTTC. Its protein product is CASSQDSGGGWETQYF.

The rearrangement links TRBV28 to TRBJ2-1; D possibly corresponds to TRBD2 (5 bases). V shed 7 bases and J shed 0 bases, with 10 bases lying between them. Germline V gene lookup returns CDR1 MDHEN and CDR2 SYDVKM. The CDR3 length is 14 residues. The CDR3 reads CASNGINSYNEQFF. Here the CDR3 DNA reads TGTGCCAGCAACGGGATAAACTCCTACAATGAGCAGTTCTTC.

This rearrangement joins TRBV29-1 to TRBJ1-4; D ambiguous. V lost 6 bases and J lost 7, with 15 bases in between. Germline loops: CDR1 SQVTM, CDR2 ANQGSEA. The CDR3 runs 13 residues. The CDR3 bases are TGCAGCGTCGGTTCTGGCTGGGGTGAAAAACTGTTTTTT. This encodes CSVGSGWGEKLFF.

This chain's CDR3 is CASSSYRGGAFF. CDR3 nucleotides: TGTGCCAGCAGTTCCTACAGGGGGGGAGCTTTCTTT. J is TRBJ1-1 and V is TRBV27; 8 bases align to TRBD1. V was clipped by 4 bases and J by 10 bases; unmatched bases: 5. CDR1 and CDR2 from the germline V gene are MNHEY and SMNVEV (reference sequence). The CDR3 sequence is 12 residues long.

V usage is TRBV7-7 and J usage is TRBJ2-3; D may be TRBD1 (6 bases). The CDR3 contains 12 residues. In germline, CDR1 is SSHAT, CDR2 FNYEAQ (reference sequence). V lost 4 bases and J lost 8, with 10 bases in between. CDR3 DNA sequence: TGTGCCAGCAGCTCGGACAGAGGTACGCAGTATTTT. As protein: CASSSDRGTQYF.

This clone has just one count. V gene TRBV7-6 combines with J gene TRBJ2-3; the D gene is possibly TRBD2 (5 bases). The V and J ends lost 2 bases and 6 bases respectively, with 12 bases between them. The CDR3 runs to 14 residues. CDR1 SGHVS and CDR2 FNYEAQ come from the germline V gene. Here the CDR3 reads CASSLTPRGDTQYF. In nucleotides, the CDR3 is TGTGCCAGCAGCTTAACCCCCCGAGGGGATACGCAGTATTTT.

The chain recombines TRBV5-8 with TRBJ1-1; no reliable D call. From germline, CDR1 is SGHTS and CDR2 YDEGEE. This CDR3 spans 13 amino acids. Trimming stripped 6 bases from V and 2 bases from J, with 11 bases between. DNA of the CDR3: TGTGCCAGCAACCCACGGAGCAACACTGAAGCTTTCTTT. Translated: CASNPRSNTEAFF.

The V gene is TRBV14, the J gene TRBJ2-2; D is uncertain. Germline CDR1 is SGHDN and CDR2 is FVKESK. Trimming took off 1 base at V and 0 bases at J, with 9 bases between the two ends. This CDR3 spans 16 amino acids. The CDR3 DNA reads TGTGCCAGCAGCCAAGCCCGCCTCGCGAACACCGGGGAGCTGTTTTTT. This encodes CASSQARLANTGELFF.

The CDR3: CASSPGVVAKNIQYF. DNA of the CDR3: TGTGCCAGCAGCCCCGGGGTGGTAGCCAAAAACATTCAGTACTTC. This sequence joins TRBV6-6 and TRBJ2-4; D might be TRBD2 (5 bases). CDR1 and CDR2 (germline): MNHNY, SVGAGI (reference sequence). V lost 6 bases and J lost 0, with 12 bases in between. The CDR3 is 15 residues long.

The J gene is TRBJ1-2, the V gene TRBV4-2; the D gene is possibly TRBD1 (5 bases). The CDR3 has 15 residues. V shed 0 bases and J shed 0 bases, with 8 bases lying between them. The germline V gene encodes CDR1 LGHNA and CDR2 YNFKEQ. DNA for the CDR3: TGTGCCAGCAGCCAAGACAGGGCTCCTAACTATGGCTACACCTTC. Its translation is CASSQDRAPNYGYTF.